A selection of T cell receptor beta chains follows, all from one sample in a study of blood T cell repertoires in COVID-19. Using immunoSEQ multiplex PCR, the repertoire was profiled, and TCRdb retains in-frame clones only, with some absent. The sample holds about 110,000 clones, about 85% seen once. Sequencing input: peripheral blood. These receptors were collected from a human donor in a cohort sampled during active COVID-19. The CDR3 runs from the conserved cysteine through the conserved F or W. D genes are given only for firm matches. Not all rows give a size; the values are once, few, many and, for expanded clones, a class.

v_gene,d_gene,abundance,j_gene,CDR3aa,CDR3nt
TRBV7-9,.,.,TRBJ2-1,CASSLGTAGAIVYNEQFF,TGTGCCAGCAGCTTAGGGACCGCGGGGGCTATTGTCTACAATGAGCAGTTCTTC
TRBV15,TRBD1,.,TRBJ1-4,CATSERQGSDEKLFF,TGTGCCACCAGCGAAAGACAGGGGTCGGATGAAAAACTGTTTTTT
TRBV5-6,TRBD1,.,TRBJ2-1,CASSPQGYYNEQFF,TGTGCCAGCAGCCCACAGGGGTACTACAATGAGCAGTTCTTC
TRBV9,.,.,TRBJ2-7,CASSTFGSEQYF,TGTGCCAGCAGCACGTTCGGGAGCGAGCAGTACTTC
TRBV9,TRBD2,.,TRBJ2-3,CASSVSTSGATDTQYF,TGTGCCAGCAGCGTTTCTACTAGCGGGGCAACAGATACGCAGTATTTT
TRBV7-3,.,.,TRBJ1-3,CASSLTGGAGNTIYF,TGTGCCAGCAGCTTAACGGGCGGGGCTGGAAACACCATATATTTT
TRBV18,.,few,TRBJ1-1,CASLRSMNTEAFF,TGTGCCAGCTTACGGAGCATGAACACTGAAGCTTTCTTT
TRBV28,.,.,TRBJ2-7,CASSLFRNSYEQYF,TGTGCCAGCAGTTTATTTAGGAACAGCTACGAGCAGTACTTC
TRBV19,.,.,TRBJ2-5,CASSGTGGRETQYF,TGTGCCAGTAGTGGGACGGGGGGCCGAGAGACCCAGTACTTC
TRBV4-2,.,.,TRBJ1-4,CASSHRDNNEKLFF,TGTGCCAGCAGCCACCGGGACAATAATGAAAAACTGTTTTTT
TRBV4-1,.,.,TRBJ1-6,CASSQSPGGGSPLHF,TGCGCCAGCAGCCAAAGCCCGGGGGGGGGATCACCCCTCCACTTT
TRBV7-9,.,once,TRBJ1-4,CASSLAQEEKLFF,TGTGCCAGCAGCTTAGCACAGGAGGAAAAACTGTTTTTT
TRBV6-6,TRBD1,.,TRBJ1-2,CASSYMTGAGGYTF,TGTGCCAGCAGTTACATGACAGGGGCGGGCGGCTACACCTTC
TRBV3-1/TRBV3-2,TRBD2,.,TRBJ2-1,CASSQQRGEYNEQFF,TGTGCCAGCAGCCAACAGCGGGGGGAATACAATGAGCAGTTCTTC
TRBV3-1/TRBV3-2,.,.,TRBJ2-7,CASSLSGYEQYF,TGTGCCAGCAGCCTAAGCGGATACGAGCAGTACTTC
TRBV28,TRBD2,few,TRBJ2-7,CASTDGTSGDYEQYF,TGTGCCAGCACCGACGGGACTAGCGGGGACTACGAGCAGTACTTC
TRBV7-3,TRBD2,once,TRBJ2-4,CASSLRAGGPTNIQYF,TGTGCCAGCAGCTTACGAGCGGGAGGGCCTACGAACATTCAGTACTTC
TRBV29-1,TRBD1,.,TRBJ2-2,CSVRQGNTGELFF,TGCAGCGTAAGACAGGGGAACACCGGGGAGCTGTTTTTT
TRBV2,.,.,TRBJ1-1,CASRSLGGTEAFF,TGTGCCAGCCGAAGTTTGGGGGGCACTGAAGCTTTCTTT
TRBV27,TRBD1,.,TRBJ1-2,CASSFQGGGYGYTF,TGTGCCAGCAGTTTCCAGGGGGGTGGCTATGGCTACACCTTC
TRBV6-2/TRBV6-3,TRBD2,.,TRBJ2-2,CASTPGYGRGTGELFF,TGTGCCAGCACCCCAGGGTACGGGAGGGGCACCGGGGAGCTGTTTTTT
TRBV19,.,.,TRBJ2-5,CASSTLSTQETQYF,TGTGCCAGTAGTACACTATCTACCCAAGAGACCCAGTACTTC
TRBV24-1,.,.,TRBJ2-1,CATSDPTSNEQFF,TGTGCCACCAGTGACCCGACTAGCAATGAGCAGTTCTTC
TRBV10-3,.,.,TRBJ2-5,CAISGAETQETQYF,TGTGCCATCAGTGGAGCGGAAACGCAAGAGACCCAGTACTTC
TRBV5-1,.,.,TRBJ2-5,CASSLTDQETQYF,TGCGCCAGCAGCCTGACAGACCAAGAGACCCAGTACTTC
TRBV6-1,.,.,TRBJ1-4,CASSEGERANEKLFF,TGTGCCAGCAGTGAAGGCGAGCGGGCTAATGAAAAACTGTTTTTT
TRBV29-1,TRBD1,few,TRBJ1-1,CSAVTDRGGAFF,TGCAGCGCGGTCACCGACAGGGGAGGAGCTTTCTTT
TRBV30,TRBD1,.,TRBJ2-5,CAYSPGTGVRETQYF,TGTGCCTACTCCCCCGGGACAGGGGTTCGTGAGACCCAGTACTTC
TRBV6-5,TRBD1,.,TRBJ2-7,CASSTTGGRVGEQYF,TGTGCCAGCAGTACAACAGGGGGCAGGGTCGGCGAGCAGTACTTC
TRBV4-2,.,once,TRBJ2-7,CASSQDFEGAYEQYF,TGTGCCAGCAGCCAAGATTTTGAGGGGGCCTACGAGCAGTACTTC
TRBV2,.,.,TRBJ1-1,CASSEFGLTKTEAFF,TGTGCCAGCAGTGAATTTGGTCTCACAAAGACTGAAGCTTTCTTT
TRBV13,.,.,TRBJ2-5,CASSRQRGASGETQYF,TGTGCCAGCAGCCGACAAAGGGGTGCTTCCGGGGAGACCCAGTACTTC
TRBV5-4,.,once,TRBJ2-7,CASSLAPGDYEQYF,TGTGCCAGCAGCTTGGCCCCAGGGGACTACGAGCAGTACTTC
TRBV7-9,TRBD2,once,TRBJ2-3,CASSPGTSGTDTQYF,TGTGCCAGCAGCCCCGGGACTAGCGGCACAGATACGCAGTATTTT
TRBV6-5,.,.,TRBJ2-7,CASSYGGSSKLGQYF,TGTGCCAGCAGTTACGGCGGGTCCTCAAAATTGGGGCAGTACTTC
TRBV7-9,TRBD2,many,TRBJ2-7,CASSFEREDNEQYF,TGTGCCAGCAGCTTCGAGCGGGAGGATAACGAGCAGTACTTC
TRBV4-2,.,once,TRBJ2-3,CASSRLPAGPGNTQYF,TGTGCCAGCAGCCGCCTCCCTGCGGGGCCCGGGAATACGCAGTATTTT
TRBV4-3,.,.,TRBJ2-5,CASSQSRGETQYF,TGCGCCAGCAGCCAATCCAGGGGAGAGACCCAGTACTTC
TRBV7-9,.,few,TRBJ2-7,CASSFPEPPYEQYF,TGTGCCAGCAGCTTCCCAGAACCGCCCTACGAGCAGTACTTC
TRBV28,.,.,TRBJ2-6,CASSPLKGAPAGANVLTF,TGTGCCAGCAGTCCACTCAAAGGGGCGCCGGCTGGGGCCAACGTCCTGACTTTC
TRBV10-3,TRBD1,few,TRBJ2-7,CATRGTGVYEQYF,TGTGCCACGCGTGGGACAGGGGTATACGAGCAGTACTTC
TRBV2,TRBD1,.,TRBJ1-5,CASSVGQGNQPQHF,TGTGCCAGCAGTGTGGGACAGGGCAATCAGCCCCAGCATTTT
TRBV28,.,.,TRBJ1-1,CASSLNTAGTEAFF,TGTGCCAGCAGTTTAAACACGGCGGGAACTGAAGCTTTCTTT
TRBV4-1,.,.,TRBJ1-4,CASSQEGRQTNEKLFF,TGCGCCAGCAGCCAAGAAGGTCGGCAGACAAATGAAAAACTGTTTTTT
TRBV6-8,.,.,TRBJ2-7,CASSYPTWWGAYEQYF,TGTGCCAGCAGTTACCCAACCTGGTGGGGGGCCTACGAGCAGTACTTC
TRBV5-5,.,.,TRBJ2-7,CASSFRAHHEQYF,TGTGCCAGCAGCTTCCGCGCCCACCACGAGCAGTACTTC
TRBV15,TRBD2,.,TRBJ2-3,CATSRGLAGGTDTQYF,TGTGCCACCAGCAGAGGACTAGCGGGGGGCACAGATACGCAGTATTTT
TRBV19,TRBD1,once,TRBJ1-2,CASRQGVYGYTF,TGTGCCAGTAGACAGGGGGTCTATGGCTACACCTTC
TRBV3-1/TRBV3-2,.,once,TRBJ2-7,CASSQGYSSYEQYF,TGTGCCAGCAGCCAAGGATATAGTTCCTACGAGCAGTACTTC
TRBV10-3,.,.,TRBJ1-2,CAISAALAYGYTF,TGTGCCATCAGTGCAGCGTTGGCCTATGGCTACACCTTC
TRBV20-1,TRBD2,.,TRBJ2-1,CSASGSGTTYNEQFF,TGCAGTGCTAGTGGTAGCGGGACGACCTACAATGAGCAGTTCTTC
TRBV4-2,TRBD2,.,TRBJ2-1,CASSQEPGLAGMDEQFF,TGTGCCAGCAGCCAAGAACCCGGACTAGCGGGGATGGATGAGCAGTTCTTC
TRBV9,TRBD2,.,TRBJ2-5,CASSGSGSLGETQYF,TGTGCCAGCAGCGGAAGCGGGAGCTTGGGAGAGACCCAGTACTTC
TRBV7-9,.,.,TRBJ1-1,CASSPLRAGANTEAFF,TGTGCCAGCAGCCCCCTGAGGGCAGGGGCGAACACTGAAGCTTTCTTT
TRBV19,.,.,TRBJ2-7,CASSIGHFGAYEQYF,TGTGCCAGTAGTATCGGCCATTTTGGGGCTTACGAGCAGTACTTC
TRBV7-9,TRBD1,.,TRBJ2-2,CASSFQGDTGELFF,TGTGCCAGCAGCTTCCAGGGGGACACCGGGGAGCTGTTTTTT
TRBV28,.,.,TRBJ1-6,CASSSRQGRNSPLHF,TGTGCCAGCAGTTCCCGGCAGGGTCGTAATTCACCCCTCCACTTT